Below, 6 T cell receptor beta chains from the same sample are listed, as sequenced in a study of T cell changes during pregnancy in multiple sclerosis. Produced via immunoSEQ multiplex PCR; TCRdb's table is partial and in-frame only. The sample has around 30,000 clones; around 90% are singletons. This material consisted of CD4+ T cells from peripheral blood mononuclear cells, taken in the third trimester of pregnancy. These receptors all come from a female donor in good health, enrolled as a control in a pregnancy study.

This clone was observed a few times. The rearrangement uses TRBV6-1 and TRBJ1-5; no clear D gene. Trimming pared 3 bases from V and 5 bases from J, leaving 8 bases between. Per germline, CDR1 MNHNS and CDR2 SASEGT. The CDR3 extends over 13 amino acids. The CDR3 sequence: CASSDSFDQPQHF. CDR3 coding DNA: TGTGCCAGCAGTGATTCCTTCGATCAGCCCCAGCATTTT.

This chain links TRBV5-6 with TRBJ2-2, with D perhaps matching TRBD2 (6 bases). Germline V lookup: CDR1 SGHDT, CDR2 YYEEEE. V lost 0 bases and J lost 4, with 10 bases in between. This CDR3 is 15 amino acids long. This CDR3 reads CASSLERGGTGELFF. The CDR3 nucleotides read TGTGCCAGCAGCTTGGAGAGGGGAGGCACCGGGGAGCTGTTTTTT. Based on the CDR3 plus reference TRBV5-6 and TRBJ2-2, the full variable domain is DAGVTQSPTHLIKTRGQQVTLRCSPKSGHDTVSWYQQALGQGPQFIFQYYEEEERQRGNFPDRFSGHQFPNYSSELNVNALLLGDSALYLCASSLERGGTGELFFGEGSRLTVL.

This clone is a singleton in its sample. The chain is built from TRBV27 and TRBJ1-1; TRBD1 is a possible D gene (6 bases). The CDR3 runs to 16 residues. V lost 0 bases and J lost 0, with 11 bases in between. Germline loops: CDR1 MNHEY, CDR2 SMNVEV (reference sequence). CDR3 residues: CASSLSHREMNTEAFF. The CDR3 DNA sequence: TGTGCCAGCAGTTTATCTCACAGGGAGATGAACACTGAAGCTTTCTTT.

The chain has TRBV5-1 and TRBJ1-4; D is perhaps TRBD1 (6 bases). There are 12 residues in the CDR3. Trimming shortened V by 0 bases and J by 9 bases, and 6 bases separated the two germline ends. Germline CDR1 is SGHRS and CDR2 is YFSETQ. As DNA, the CDR3 is TGCGCCAGCAGCTTGGGGGACAAAAAACTGTTTTTT. It is translated as CASSLGDKKLFF.

V and J are TRBV29-1 and TRBJ2-5; TRBD2 agrees at 11 bases. In germline, CDR1 is SQVTM, CDR2 ANQGSEA. The CDR3 extends over 12 amino acids. V gave up 5 bases and J gave up 5 bases; unmatched junction bases: 1. The CDR3 DNA reads as TGCAGCGTTTTAGCGGGAGGGGAGACCCAGTACTTC. Translation gives CSVLAGGETQYF.

The count of this clone is one. This chain joins TRBV19 and TRBJ2-1, with D possibly matching TRBD1 (5 bases). Trimming cost V 7 bases and J 3 bases, with 19 bases left between them. CDR1 is LNHDA and CDR2 is SQIVND in the germline V gene (reference sequence). CDR3 length: 16 residues. The CDR3 here is CASTGRVGQGYNEQFF. The CDR3, as DNA: TGTGCCAGTACCGGCCGGGTGGGGCAGGGCTACAATGAGCAGTTCTTC.